Sequencing of this T cell receptor (beta chain) was carried out in a study of blood T cell repertoires in COVID-19. The CDR3 is 15 amino acids. CDR1 is LNHDA, CDR2 SQIVND, per germline (reference sequence). V was clipped by 4 bases and J by 1 base; unmatched bases: 3. TCRdb's copy holds only in-frame clones and misses some; the assay was immunoSEQ multiplex PCR. The table has over 300,000 clones, nearly 90% seen once. The gene calls are TRBV19 and TRBJ1-4; 7 bases line up with TRBD1. The sequence came from a man aged 18 to 29 with active or convalescent COVID-19. The sequenced sample consisted of peripheral blood. The CDR3 coding sequence is TGTGCCAGTAGTAATCGACAGGGAACTAATGAAAAACTGTTTTTT. It specifies CASSNRQGTNEKLFF.